The T cell receptor (beta chain) described here comes from a study of brain T cells in children with intractable seizures. The germline CDR1 and CDR2 sequences are SNHLY and FYNNEI. V was trimmed by 2 bases and J by 6 bases, leaving 10 bases between them. This CDR3 has 14 residues. With respect to this clone: The target antigen is unknown.

Assay used: immunoSEQ multiplex PCR; TCRdb lists only in-frame clones, some missing. The repertoire includes 35,000 to 50,000 clones, around 90% of them detected once, and about 6% sits in the top ten. Patients received at least one anti-epileptic drug before surgery. Overall study results and limits: Absence of clones before surgery may stem from lower sequencing depth.

The chain uses TRBV2 and TRBJ1-4; no clear D. This specimen was peripheral blood, taken at surgery. This clonotype was obtained from a girl aged 2 to 10 with tuberous sclerosis and intractable seizures. As DNA, the CDR3 is TGTGCCAGCAGTGAATCCGCCCGGTATGAAAAACTGTTTTTT. Its translation: CASSESARYEKLFF.